Detailed here is one T cell receptor (beta chain). The record originates from a study of blood T cell repertoires in COVID-19. Study-wide background: Samples of COVID-19 (acute and convalescent) were obtained from the United States, Italy and Spain.

Germline V gene lookup returns CDR1 SGHNT and CDR2 YENEEA. The CDR3 runs 15 residues. The germline V and J ends were trimmed by 1 base and 1 base, with 10 bases remaining between them. Repertoires were generated with immunoSEQ multiplex PCR, while TCRdb's copy carries only in-frame clones and drops some. Among about 210,000 clones listed, almost 85% were seen once. V usage is TRBV11-3 and J usage is TRBJ1-2; D not certain. The TCR originated in a woman between 70 and 85 years old with COVID-19, enrolled during active disease. Sequencing was carried out using peripheral blood. CDR3 amino acids: CASSLGGGINYGYTF. Written as DNA, the CDR3 is TGTGCCAGCAGCTTAGGTGGAGGGATTAACTATGGCTACACCTTC.